The next 8 T cell receptor beta chains were all read from a single sample in a study of OX40 agonist ivuxolimab in advanced cancers. Sequencing used immunoSEQ multiplex PCR; TCRdb keeps in-frame clones, though not all of them. The sample yields around 48,000 clones, roughly 83% seen once. The source was CD4+ or CD8+ T cells sorted from blood, collected in a trial of the OX40 agonist ivuxolimab. These receptors were collected from an adult with an advanced solid tumor such as melanoma, head and neck, liver or kidney cancer.

The chain recombines TRBV18 with TRBJ2-5; 8 positions agree with TRBD1. Germline assignment: CDR1 KGHSH and CDR2 LQKENI. CDR3 length: 15 residues. The V and J ends lost 2 bases and 2 bases, in that order; junction bases with no gene match: 4. This chain's CDR3 is CASSPGQGAQETQYF. CDR3 bases: TGTGCCAGCTCACCAGGACAGGGCGCACAAGAGACCCAGTACTTC. The full variable domain, in which reference TRBV18 and TRBJ2-5 provide the parts outside the CDR3, is NAGVMQNPRHLVRRRGQEARLRCSPMKGHSHVYWYRQLPEEGLKFMVYLQKENIIDESGMPKERFSAEFPKEGPSILRIQQVVRGDSAAYFCASSPGQGAQETQYFGPGTRLLVL.

V gene TRBV5-4 combines with J gene TRBJ1-2; D is perhaps TRBD1 (5 bases). CDR3 size: 15 residues. The germline V and J ends were trimmed by 0 bases and 8 bases, with 17 bases remaining between them. From germline, CDR1 is SGHNT and CDR2 YYREEE (reference sequence). The CDR3 reads CASSLVGLGAEGYTF. The CDR3 coding sequence is TGTGCCAGCAGCTTGGTGGGGTTAGGGGCAGAAGGCTACACCTTC.

V is TRBV5-1 and J is TRBJ1-6; 10 bases map to TRBD1. The CDR3 covers 15 residues. Looked up from germline, CDR1 is SGHRS and CDR2 is YFSETQ. V lost 2 bases and J lost 10; bases outside the gene matches: 6. The CDR3 DNA follows: TGCGCCAGCAGCTTTGACAGGGGGCGCGGATCACCCCTCCACTTT. Its translation: CASSFDRGRGSPLHF. Supplemented by reference TRBV5-1 and TRBJ1-6, the full variable domain reads KAGVTQTPRYLIKTRGQQVTLSCSPISGHRSVSWYQQTPGQGLQFLFEYFSETQRNKGNFPGRFSGRQFSNSRSEMNVSTLELGDSALYLCASSFDRGRGSPLHFGNGTRLTVT.

This chain links TRBV19 with TRBJ2-3, with D perhaps matching TRBD2 (6 bases). Deletions cut 1 base from V and 1 base from J, with 12 bases between. There are 16 residues in the CDR3. CDR1 and CDR2 (germline): LNHDA, SQIVND (reference sequence). CDR3 nucleotides: TGTGCCAGTAGTATAGCGGAGGGATGGGGCACAGATACGCAGTATTTT. Protein product: CASSIAEGWGTDTQYF.

The chain joins TRBV10-3 to TRBJ2-1; D is undetermined. V was cut by 2 bases and J by 8 bases, with 10 bases left in between. Germline V gives CDR1 ENHRY, CDR2 SYGVKD. This CDR3 has 13 amino acids. CDR3: CAISESLSDEQFF. The CDR3 DNA reads as TGTGCCATCAGTGAGAGCCTCTCGGATGAGCAGTTCTTC.

V usage is TRBV10-2 and J usage is TRBJ2-5; D gene ambiguous. Trimming took off 8 bases at V and 6 bases at J, with 16 bases between the two ends. This CDR3 spans 13 amino acids. The germline gives CDR1 WSHSY, CDR2 SAAADI. The CDR3 DNA is TGCGCCAGCGCCTTGGGCCTTGGCCAGACCCAGTACTTC. It encodes CASALGLGQTQYF.

This clone has more than one count but fewer than ten. This chain links TRBV5-4 with TRBJ2-4; TRBD1 is a possible D gene (6 bases). V was cut by 0 bases and J by 6 bases, with 10 bases left in between. Germline V gene sequence: CDR1 SGHNT, CDR2 YYREEE (reference sequence). This CDR3 has 14 amino acids. The CDR3, as DNA: TGTGCCAGCAGCTTGGAGGGGGATCGAAACATTCAGTACTTC. Its protein product is CASSLEGDRNIQYF.

This chain uses TRBV10-3 with TRBJ2-1; TRBD1 agrees at 8 bases. CDR1 is ENHRY, CDR2 SYGVKD, per germline. The CDR3 has 14 amino acids. Trimming cost V 10 bases and J 1 base; bases outside gene matches: 6. CDR3 protein: CATAGQESYNEQFF. For the CDR3, the DNA is TGTGCCACCGCGGGACAGGAGTCCTACAATGAGCAGTTCTTC.